The 25 T cell receptor beta chains given below trace back to one sample, sequenced in a study of shared clonotypes between healthy human individuals. Clones were sequenced by immunoSEQ multiplex PCR, and TCRdb holds only the in-frame ones, with some missing. The sample contains 850,000 to 1,100,000 clones, approximately 77% of which appear only once. What was sequenced was memory CD4+ T cells from PBMCs. Noted subset: CD45RA-negative fraction. Source of these receptors: a man younger than 35 in good health. Some clones in this sample may be carry-over from other donors' samples.

The DNA of the CDR3 is TGTGCCAGCGGTTTCGCCCCACTAGCGGGAGGGTTCCTAGGCGAGCAGTACTTC. Its translation: CASGFAPLAGGFLGEQYF. The chain uses TRBV5-4 and TRBJ2-7; 13 bases fit TRBD2. Looked up from germline, CDR1 is SGHNT and CDR2 is YYREEE (reference sequence). The CDR3 contains 18 residues. The V gene end was trimmed by 7 bases and the J gene end by 6 bases; junction bases not matched to a gene: 19. The complete variable domain, with remaining parts taken from reference TRBV5-4 and TRBJ2-7, reads ETGVTQSPTHLIKTRGQQVTLRCSSQSGHNTVSWYQQALGQGPQFIFQYYREEENGRGNFPPRFSGLQFPNYSSELNVNALELDDSALYLCASGFAPLAGGFLGEQYFGPGTRLTVT.

The rearrangement links TRBV5-5 to TRBJ2-2; no firm D call. Germline V gene lookup returns CDR1 SGHKS and CDR2 YYEKEE (reference sequence). V lost 1 base and J lost 7, with 8 bases in between. This CDR3 spans 13 amino acids. The CDR3 coding sequence is TGTGCCAGCAGCTTGTTGGTTAGCGGGGAGCTGTTTTTT. This encodes CASSLLVSGELFF. Combining the CDR3 with reference TRBV5-5 and TRBJ2-2 gives the whole variable domain DAGVTQSPTHLIKTRGQQVTLRCSPISGHKSVSWYQQVLGQGPQFIFQYYEKEERGRGNFPDRFSARQFPNYSSELNVNALLLGDSALYLCASSLLVSGELFFGEGSRLTVL.

This clone was recorded a few times. The chain combines TRBV11-2 with TRBJ2-3; D tentatively reads TRBD1 or TRBD2 (5 bases each). The V gene lost 5 bases and the J gene lost 2 bases, with 14 bases spanning the gap. Looked up from germline, CDR1 is SGHAT and CDR2 is FQNNGV. CDR3 length: 15 residues. The CDR3 loop reads CASSQLGAYTDTQYF. The CDR3 DNA is TGTGCCAGCAGCCAGCTCGGGGCGTACACAGATACGCAGTATTTT.

This clone was picked up many times. This sequence joins TRBV2 and TRBJ1-5, with 7 bases identical to TRBD1. CDR1 is SNHLY, CDR2 FYNNEI, per germline. The CDR3 totals 14 residues. The V and J ends lost 6 bases and 2 bases, in that order; junction bases with no gene match: 4. CDR3: CASRPDRGNQPQHF. In DNA, the CDR3 is TGTGCCAGCAGACCCGACAGGGGCAATCAGCCCCAGCATTTT. The full variable domain, with the rest looked up from reference TRBV2 and TRBJ1-5, is EPEVTQTPSHQVTQMGQEVILRCVPISNHLYFYWYRQILGQKVEFLVSFYNNEISEKSEIFDDQFSVERPDGSNFTLKIRSTKLEDSAMYFCASRPDRGNQPQHFGDGTRLSIL.

V and J are TRBV6-1 and TRBJ1-1; 9 bases align to TRBD1. The V gene's germline CDR1 is MNHNS and CDR2 SASEGT. Germline trimming cut 10 bases from V and 5 bases from J; bases unmatched to any gene: 8. The CDR3 covers 13 residues. For the CDR3, the DNA is TGTGCCACCCGGACAGGGGCGCGTACTGAAGCTTTCTTT. Protein product: CATRTGARTEAFF.

V and J are TRBV5-1 and TRBJ2-6; the D is unclear. The CDR3 spans 15 residues. Germline V gene lookup returns CDR1 SGHRS and CDR2 YFSETQ. Trimming took 0 bases from V and 4 from J, leaving 8 bases between them. Written as DNA, the CDR3 is TGCGCCAGCAGCTTGGTTGGGCCAGGGGCCAACGTCCTGACTTTC. Protein: CASSLVGPGANVLTF.

This clone was counted only a few times. V and J are TRBV2 and TRBJ1-2, with 7 bases matching TRBD1. Germline CDR1 SNHLY, CDR2 FYNNEI. The ends lost 4 bases at V and 12 bases at J; junction bases unmatched: 11. CDR3 length: 13 amino acids. The CDR3 spells CASSVDREYINTF. The CDR3 DNA reads TGTGCCAGCAGTGTTGACAGGGAGTATATTAACACCTTC.

A word on this clone: Just one base apart from a much larger clone, this may be a read error. V usage is TRBV2 and J usage is TRBJ2-2; D is ambiguous. CDR1 and CDR2 (germline): SNHLY, FYNNEI. Trimming took 6 bases from V and 3 from J, leaving 8 bases between them. The CDR3 extends over 13 amino acids. The CDR3 bases are TGTGCCAGCAGACGTAGGGACACCGGGGAGCTGTTTTTT. Translated, it gives CASRRRDTGELFF.

This chain links TRBV10-3 with TRBJ2-3; TRBD2 agrees at 7 bases. Trimming took 6 bases from V and 2 from J; bases not matched to a gene: 2. The CDR3 covers 13 residues. CDR1 ENHRY and CDR2 SYGVKD come from the germline V gene. This CDR3 reads CAIRKRDTDTQYF. For the CDR3, the DNA is TGTGCCATCAGGAAGCGGGACACAGATACGCAGTATTTT.

Turning to this clone: A much larger clone differs from this one at a single base, so this may be a read error. V and J are TRBV30 and TRBJ2-5, with TRBD2 matching 8 bases. The junction had 16 bases not matched to a gene; V was cut back by 5 bases and J by 11 bases. Per germline, CDR1 GTSNPN and CDR2 SVGIG (reference sequence). This CDR3 is built from 14 residues. Written as DNA, the CDR3 is TGTGCCTGGTCGTCTGGTCTAACGGGAGGGGAGCAGTACTTC. Translated, it gives CAWSSGLTGGEQYF. Looking up the rest from reference TRBV30 and TRBJ2-5 gives the full variable domain: SQTIHQWPATLVQPVGSPLSLECTVEGTSNPNLYWYRQAAGRGLQLLFYSVGIGQISSEVPQNLSASRPQDRQFILSSKKLLLSDSGFYLCAWSSGLTGGEQYFGPGTRLLVL.

This chain joins TRBV2 and TRBJ2-1; 7 positions match TRBD2. J was trimmed by 0 bases and V by 3 bases; bases with no gene match: 8. Germline CDR1 is SNHLY and CDR2 is FYNNEI. The CDR3 is 17 residues long. The CDR3 here is CASSDYRGEDSYNEQFF. DNA of the CDR3: TGTGCCAGCAGTGATTACCGGGGGGAAGACTCCTACAATGAGCAGTTCTTC.

The count of this clone is one. The rearrangement links TRBV27 to TRBJ2-1; no definite D call. Germline loops: CDR1 MNHEY, CDR2 SMNVEV (reference sequence). V lost 7 bases and J 7 bases, leaving 11 bases between the germline ends. CDR3 length equals 12 residues. DNA of the CDR3: TGTGCCAGCAAAGGGTTCGGGAATGAGCAGTTCTTC. Amino acid sequence: CASKGFGNEQFF.

Notes on this clone: One junction end disagrees with the germline gene, perhaps due to a read error. CDR3 bases: TGTGCCAGCAGTGATTTAACTCCCACCGATGACTTC. Its protein is CASSDLTPTDDF. The chain has TRBV6-1 and TRBJ2-7; D ambiguous. The germline CDR1 and CDR2 sequences are MNHNS and SASEGT. CDR3 size: 12 residues.

Concerning this clone itself: At one boundary the junction diverges from the germline segment, which might be a read error. The chain has TRBV6-1 and TRBJ2-3; 7 bases are shared with TRBD1. The CDR3 totals 13 residues. Germline loops: CDR1 MNHNS, CDR2 SASEGT. In DNA, the CDR3 is TGTGTCAGCCTGGACAGGTTCGTGGATACGCAGTATTTT. It yields the protein CVSLDRFVDTQYF.

The chain couples TRBV9 to TRBJ2-1; 9 nucleotides match TRBD2. Germline V gene lookup returns CDR1 SGDLS and CDR2 YYNGEE. Trimming took 3 bases from V and 9 from J; bases not matched to a gene: 10. The CDR3 covers 15 residues. CDR3 DNA: TGTGCCAGCAGCGCCGCCGGGACTAGCCATCTTGAGCAGTTCTTC. Amino acid sequence: CASSAAGTSHLEQFF.

This clone was detected once. V and J are TRBV28 and TRBJ2-1, with D uncertain. V was cut by 4 bases and J by 10 bases, with 8 bases left in between. The CDR3 has 11 residues. Germline V lookup: CDR1 MDHEN, CDR2 SYDVKM. The DNA for the CDR3 is TGTGCCAGCAGTTCTCTGTGGGAGCAGTTCTTC. This encodes CASSSLWEQFF.

This clone occurred once. The rearrangement links TRBV9 to TRBJ2-1, with a tentative D call TRBD2 (6 bases). CDR3 size: 14 residues. V was pared by 2 bases and J by 6 bases, with 12 bases between. Looked up from germline, CDR1 is SGDLS and CDR2 is YYNGEE. This chain's CDR3 is CASSVDFGGNEQFF. In DNA, the CDR3 is TGTGCCAGCAGCGTCGACTTCGGGGGCAATGAGCAGTTCTTC.

V is TRBV2 and J is TRBJ1-1; no definite D call. This CDR3 has 13 residues. Trimming took off 6 bases at V and 1 base at J, with 9 bases between the two ends. Germline-derived CDR1 and CDR2 are SNHLY and FYNNEI. The CDR3 DNA sequence: TGTGCCAGCAGGGACCAAGGGAACACTGAAGCTTTCTTT. It specifies CASRDQGNTEAFF.

The CDR3 is CASSLAQPPSYEQYF. DNA of the CDR3: TGTGCCAGCAGTTTAGCCCAACCCCCCTCCTACGAGCAGTACTTC. This chain uses TRBV28 with TRBJ2-7; D is unresolved. V dropped 2 bases and J dropped 0 bases, with 11 bases sitting between them. Germline lookup yields CDR1 MDHEN and CDR2 SYDVKM. The CDR3 contains 15 residues.

The chain is built from TRBV2 and TRBJ1-5; 9 nucleotides agree with TRBD1. CDR1 is SNHLY, CDR2 FYNNEI, per germline. This CDR3 contains 15 residues. The trim removed 4 bases at V and 5 bases at J, leaving 6 bases unmatched. The chain's CDR3 is CASSGTGVIDQPQHF. The CDR3 DNA reads TGTGCCAGCAGTGGGACAGGGGTTATTGATCAGCCCCAGCATTTT.

The chain has TRBV2 and TRBJ2-1; the D gene is possibly TRBD1 (5 bases). Germline-derived CDR1 and CDR2 are SNHLY and FYNNEI. The CDR3 contains 12 residues. Trimming removed 6 bases at V and 8 bases at J, with 11 bases between. CDR3: CASRGAVYEQFF. The CDR3 nucleotides read TGTGCCAGCAGAGGGGCGGTCTATGAGCAGTTCTTC.

V is TRBV4-1 and J is TRBJ2-7; 8 bases are a match to TRBD2. Germline loops: CDR1 MGHRA, CDR2 YSYEKL. Unmatched junction bases numbered 5, after V lost 4 bases and J lost 0 bases. The CDR3 runs to 15 residues. CDR3 region: CASSLTSGVSYEQYF. The CDR3, as DNA: TGCGCCAGCAGCCTTACTAGCGGAGTCTCCTACGAGCAGTACTTC.

The chain employs TRBV7-3 and TRBJ2-1, with D unresolved. The CDR3 consists of 13 residues. Germline V gene sequence: CDR1 SGHTA, CDR2 FQGTGA. V was trimmed by 5 bases and J by 3 bases, leaving 8 bases between them. The CDR3 protein is CASSPTIYNEQFF. The DNA for the CDR3 is TGTGCCAGCAGCCCAACAATCTACAATGAGCAGTTCTTC.

This sequence joins TRBV28 and TRBJ2-2, with 8 bases lining up with TRBD1. J lost 7 bases, V lost 2 bases, and 12 bases had no gene match. Germline-derived CDR1 and CDR2 are MDHEN and SYDVKM. The CDR3 spans 17 residues. CDR3 DNA: TGTGCCAGCAGTTTAAGTAGGCCAGGGGGCGCGGGCGGGGAGCTGTTTTTT. Amino acids: CASSLSRPGGAGGELFF.

CDR3 sequence (DNA): TGTGCCAGCAGCTGGGGACCTCTTGGAAACACCATATATTTT. It yields the protein CASSWGPLGNTIYF. V usage is TRBV6-5 and J usage is TRBJ1-3; maybe TRBD1 (5 bases). Trimming cost V 6 bases and J 3 bases, with 12 bases left between them. The CDR3 totals 14 residues. The germline CDR1 and CDR2 sequences are MNHEY and SVGAGI.